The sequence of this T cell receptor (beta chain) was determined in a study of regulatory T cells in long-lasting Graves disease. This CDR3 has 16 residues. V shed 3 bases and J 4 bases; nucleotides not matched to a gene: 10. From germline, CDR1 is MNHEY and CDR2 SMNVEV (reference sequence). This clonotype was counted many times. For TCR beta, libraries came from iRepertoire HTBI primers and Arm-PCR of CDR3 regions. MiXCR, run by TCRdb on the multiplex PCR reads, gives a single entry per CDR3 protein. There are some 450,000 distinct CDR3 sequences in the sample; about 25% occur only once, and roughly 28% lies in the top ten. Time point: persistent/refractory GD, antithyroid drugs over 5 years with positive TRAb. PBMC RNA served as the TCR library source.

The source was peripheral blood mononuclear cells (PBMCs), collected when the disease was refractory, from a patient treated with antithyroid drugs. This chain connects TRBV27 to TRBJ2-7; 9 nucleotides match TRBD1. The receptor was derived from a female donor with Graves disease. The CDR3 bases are TGTGCCAGCAGTTTTCTAACCGGACAGGGGTCGTACGAGCAGTACTTC. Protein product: CASSFLTGQGSYEQYF.